This T cell receptor (beta chain) was recorded in a study of T-cell memory formation after mild COVID-19. Overall study findings and caveats: Second-wave clones with a day 37 peak had unconfirmed SARS-CoV-2 specificity.

TCRdb passed the 5' RACE reads through MiXCR, listing each CDR3 protein once. The sample includes fewer than 700,000 distinct CDR3 sequences, about a sixth of them seen just once. After removal of 4 bases from V and 6 bases from J, the junction contained 3 bases not matched to a gene. CDR1 LGHDT and CDR2 YNNKEL come from the germline V gene (reference sequence). The CDR3 sequence is 13 residues long. This clonotype has just a few counts. What it recognizes is unknown. This chain joins TRBV3-1 and TRBJ1-1; 9 bases are shared with TRBD1. The receptor's source is an adult woman who had mild COVID-19 (a few samples of this study predate the infection). Cell type and time point are not known. Sequenced: PBMCs or a T cell subset sorted from them (not recorded which). The CDR3 here is CASSPGTGSEAFF. CDR3 DNA sequence: TGTGCCAGCAGCCCCGGGACAGGGTCTGAAGCTTTCTTT.